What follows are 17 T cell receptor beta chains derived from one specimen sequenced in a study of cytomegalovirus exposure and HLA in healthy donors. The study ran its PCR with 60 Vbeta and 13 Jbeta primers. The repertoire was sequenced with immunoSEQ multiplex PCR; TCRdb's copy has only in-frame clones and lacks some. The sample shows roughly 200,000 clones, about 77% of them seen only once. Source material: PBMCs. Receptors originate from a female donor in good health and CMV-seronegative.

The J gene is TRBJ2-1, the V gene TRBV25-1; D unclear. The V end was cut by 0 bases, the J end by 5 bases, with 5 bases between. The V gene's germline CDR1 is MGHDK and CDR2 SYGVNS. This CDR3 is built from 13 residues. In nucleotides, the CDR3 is TGTGCCAGCAGTGAATATCCAGACAATGAGCAGTTCTTC. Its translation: CASSEYPDNEQFF. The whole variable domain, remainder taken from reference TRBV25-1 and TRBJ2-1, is EADIYQTPRYLVIGTGKKITLECSQTMGHDKMYWYQQDPGMELHLIHYSYGVNSTEKGDLSSESTVSRIRTEHFPLTLESARPSHTSQYLCASSEYPDNEQFFGPGTRLTVL.

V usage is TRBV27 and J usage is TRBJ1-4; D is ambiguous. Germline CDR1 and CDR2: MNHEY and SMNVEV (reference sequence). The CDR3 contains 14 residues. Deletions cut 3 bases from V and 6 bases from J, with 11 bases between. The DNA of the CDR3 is TGTGCCAGCAGTTTCCGAGGTGGATATGAAAAACTGTTTTTT. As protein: CASSFRGGYEKLFF.

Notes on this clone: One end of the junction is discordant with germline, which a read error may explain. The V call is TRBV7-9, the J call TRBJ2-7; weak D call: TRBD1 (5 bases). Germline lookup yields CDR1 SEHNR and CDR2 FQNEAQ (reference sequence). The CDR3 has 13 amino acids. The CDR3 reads CSSSPKDTYEQYF. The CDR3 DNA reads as TGTTCCAGCAGCCCCAAGGACACCTACGAGCAGTACTTC.

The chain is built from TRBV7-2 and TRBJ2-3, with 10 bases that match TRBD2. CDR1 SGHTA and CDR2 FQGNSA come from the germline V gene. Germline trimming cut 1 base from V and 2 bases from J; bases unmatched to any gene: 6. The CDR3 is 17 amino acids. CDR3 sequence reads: CASSLGLAGTLTDTQYF. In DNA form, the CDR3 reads TGTGCCAGCAGCTTAGGACTAGCGGGTACCCTCACAGATACGCAGTATTTT. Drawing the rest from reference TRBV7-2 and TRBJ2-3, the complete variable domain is GAGVSQSPSNKVTEKGKDVELRCDPISGHTALYWYRQSLGQGLEFLIYFQGNSAPDKSGLPSDRFSAERTGGSVSTLTIQRTQQEDSAVYLCASSLGLAGTLTDTQYFGPGTRLTVL.

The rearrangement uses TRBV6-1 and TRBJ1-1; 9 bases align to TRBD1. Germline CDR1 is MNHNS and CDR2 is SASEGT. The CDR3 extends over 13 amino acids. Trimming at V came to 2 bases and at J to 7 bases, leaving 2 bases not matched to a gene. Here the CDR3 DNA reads TGTGCCAGCAGTGAAACAGGGGGCAGTGAAGCTTTCTTT. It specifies CASSETGGSEAFF.

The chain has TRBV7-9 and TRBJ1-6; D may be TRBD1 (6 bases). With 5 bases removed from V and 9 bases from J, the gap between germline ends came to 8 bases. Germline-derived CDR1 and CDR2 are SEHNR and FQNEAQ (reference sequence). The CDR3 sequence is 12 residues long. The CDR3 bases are TGTGCCAGCAGCGTGGACAGTTCACCCCTCCACTTT. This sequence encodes CASSVDSSPLHF. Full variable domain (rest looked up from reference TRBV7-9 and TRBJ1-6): DTGVSQNPRHKITKRGQNVTFRCDPISEHNRLYWYRQTLGQGPEFLTYFQNEAQLEKSRLLSDRFSAERPKGSFSTLEIQRTEQGDSAMYLCASSVDSSPLHFGNGTRLTVT.

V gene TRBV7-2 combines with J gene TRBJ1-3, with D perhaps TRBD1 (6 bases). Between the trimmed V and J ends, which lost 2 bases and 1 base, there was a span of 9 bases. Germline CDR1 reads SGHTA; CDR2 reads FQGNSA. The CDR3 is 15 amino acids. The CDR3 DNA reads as TGTGCCAGCAGCTTAAGAGGACAGTCTGGAAACACCATATATTTT. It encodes CASSLRGQSGNTIYF. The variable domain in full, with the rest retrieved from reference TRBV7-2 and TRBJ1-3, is GAGVSQSPSNKVTEKGKDVELRCDPISGHTALYWYRQSLGQGLEFLIYFQGNSAPDKSGLPSDRFSAERTGGSVSTLTIQRTQQEDSAVYLCASSLRGQSGNTIYFGEGSWLTVV.

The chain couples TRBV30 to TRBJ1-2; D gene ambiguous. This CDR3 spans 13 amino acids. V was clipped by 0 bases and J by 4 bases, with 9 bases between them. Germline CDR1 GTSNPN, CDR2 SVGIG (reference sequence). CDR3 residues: CAWSVPQSYGYTF. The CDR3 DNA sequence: TGTGCCTGGAGTGTCCCACAGTCCTATGGCTACACCTTC.

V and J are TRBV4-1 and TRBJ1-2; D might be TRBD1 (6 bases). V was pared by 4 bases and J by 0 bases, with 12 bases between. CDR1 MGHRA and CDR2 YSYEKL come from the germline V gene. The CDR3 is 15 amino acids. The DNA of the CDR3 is TGCGCCAGCAGCCTTTACAGGGTTACTAACTATGGCTACACCTTC. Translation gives CASSLYRVTNYGYTF.

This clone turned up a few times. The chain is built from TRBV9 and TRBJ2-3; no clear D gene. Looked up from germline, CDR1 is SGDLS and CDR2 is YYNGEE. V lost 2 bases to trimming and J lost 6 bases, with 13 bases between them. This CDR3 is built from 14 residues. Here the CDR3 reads CASSVGPSRDTQYF. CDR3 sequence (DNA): TGTGCCAGCAGCGTGGGCCCCTCACGTGATACGCAGTATTTT.

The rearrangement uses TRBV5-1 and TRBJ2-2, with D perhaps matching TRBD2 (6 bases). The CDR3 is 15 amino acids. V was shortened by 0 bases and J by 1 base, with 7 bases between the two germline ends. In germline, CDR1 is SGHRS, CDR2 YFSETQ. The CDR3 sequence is CASSLGTKNTGELFF. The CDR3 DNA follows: TGCGCCAGCAGCTTGGGGACTAAGAACACCGGGGAGCTGTTTTTT.

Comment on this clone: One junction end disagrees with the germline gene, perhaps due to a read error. The CDR3 DNA reads TGCGCCAGCAGCCAAGGGAGACAGGGGTCTTACGGGCAGTACTTC. This encodes CASSQGRQGSYGQYF. V usage is TRBV4-3 and J usage is TRBJ2-7, with TRBD1 matching over 8 bases. The CDR3 has 15 residues. Per the germline V gene, CDR1 is LGHNA and CDR2 is YSLEER.

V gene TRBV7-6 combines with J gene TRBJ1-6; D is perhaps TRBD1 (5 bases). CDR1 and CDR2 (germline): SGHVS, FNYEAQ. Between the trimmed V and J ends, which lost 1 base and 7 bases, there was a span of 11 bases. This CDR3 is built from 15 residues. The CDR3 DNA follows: TGTGCCAGCAGCTTAGGGCAGGGTTCCAATTCACCCCTCCACTTT. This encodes CASSLGQGSNSPLHF. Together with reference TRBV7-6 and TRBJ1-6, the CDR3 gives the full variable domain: GAGVSQSPRYKVTKRGQDVALRCDPISGHVSLYWYRQALGQGPEFLTYFNYEAQQDKSGLPNDRFSAERPEGSISTLTIQRTEQRDSAMYRCASSLGQGSNSPLHFGNGTRLTVT.

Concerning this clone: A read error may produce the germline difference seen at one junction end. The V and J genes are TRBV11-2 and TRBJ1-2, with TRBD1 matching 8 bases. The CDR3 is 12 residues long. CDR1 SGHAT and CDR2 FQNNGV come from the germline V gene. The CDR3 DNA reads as TGTGCCAGCAGCTTAGACAGGGGGCCCCCGGGGTTC. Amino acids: CASSLDRGPPGF.

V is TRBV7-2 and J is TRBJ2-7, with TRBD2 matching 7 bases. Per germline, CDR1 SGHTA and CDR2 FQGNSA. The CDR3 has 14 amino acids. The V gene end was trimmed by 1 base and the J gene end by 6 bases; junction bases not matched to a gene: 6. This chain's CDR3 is CASSLDRLAAEQYF. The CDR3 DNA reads TGTGCCAGCAGCTTAGATAGACTAGCTGCCGAGCAGTACTTC. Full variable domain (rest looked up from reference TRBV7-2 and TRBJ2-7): GAGVSQSPSNKVTEKGKDVELRCDPISGHTALYWYRQSLGQGLEFLIYFQGNSAPDKSGLPSDRFSAERTGGSVSTLTIQRTQQEDSAVYLCASSLDRLAAEQYFGPGTRLTVT.

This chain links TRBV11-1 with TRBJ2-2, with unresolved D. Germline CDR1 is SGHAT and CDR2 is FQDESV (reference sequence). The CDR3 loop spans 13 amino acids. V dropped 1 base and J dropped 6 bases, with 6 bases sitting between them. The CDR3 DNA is TGTGCCAGCAGCTTAGTTCAGGCCGGGGAGCTGTTTTTT. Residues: CASSLVQAGELFF.

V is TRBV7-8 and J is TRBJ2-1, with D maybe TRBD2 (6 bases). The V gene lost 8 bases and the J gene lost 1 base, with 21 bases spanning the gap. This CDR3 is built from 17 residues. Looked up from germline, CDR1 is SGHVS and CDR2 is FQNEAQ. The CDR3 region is CASQHKDYLNSYNEQFF. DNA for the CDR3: TGTGCCAGCCAACATAAGGACTATTTAAATTCCTACAATGAGCAGTTCTTC.